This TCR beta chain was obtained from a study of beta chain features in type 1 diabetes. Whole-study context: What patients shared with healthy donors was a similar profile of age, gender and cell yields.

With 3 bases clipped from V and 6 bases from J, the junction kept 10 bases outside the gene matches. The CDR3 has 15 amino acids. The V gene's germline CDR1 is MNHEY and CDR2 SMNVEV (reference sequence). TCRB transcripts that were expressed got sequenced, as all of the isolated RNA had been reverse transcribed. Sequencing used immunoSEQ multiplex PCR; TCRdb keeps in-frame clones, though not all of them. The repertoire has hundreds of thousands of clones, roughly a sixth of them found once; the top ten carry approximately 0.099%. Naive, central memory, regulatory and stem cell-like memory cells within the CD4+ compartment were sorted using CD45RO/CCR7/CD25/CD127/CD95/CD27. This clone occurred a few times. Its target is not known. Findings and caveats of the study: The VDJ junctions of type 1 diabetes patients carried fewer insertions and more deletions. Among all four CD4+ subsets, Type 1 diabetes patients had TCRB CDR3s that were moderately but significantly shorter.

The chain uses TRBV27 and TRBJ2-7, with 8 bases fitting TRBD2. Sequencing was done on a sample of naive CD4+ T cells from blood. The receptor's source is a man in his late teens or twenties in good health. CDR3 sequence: CASSLGPAGVGEQYF. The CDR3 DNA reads TGTGCCAGCAGTTTGGGGCCAGCGGGAGTCGGCGAGCAGTACTTC.